Sequencing of this TCR beta chain was carried out in a study of blood T cell repertoires in COVID-19. Study information: Sites across the United States, Italy and Spain contributed samples from acute and convalescent COVID-19. Sources were T cells, B-cell-depleted T cells, or PBMCs; the material itself was cDNA or gDNA.

This clone was observed a handful of times. In the source study's methods: Amplification with reference gene primers provided the estimates of nucleated cell counts. TCRdb's table, derived via immunoSEQ multiplex PCR, lists solely in-frame clones and lacks some. V, J and clone size were drawn from that table, and D and trimming were deduced from the DNA. The data show around 220,000 clones, with roughly 82% seen just once and 4.5% to 6% held by the top ten. The germline V gene encodes CDR1 MNHEY and CDR2 SMNVEV (reference sequence). The length of the CDR3 is 16 residues. Trimming removed 5 bases at V and 2 bases at J, with 16 bases between.

Sequencing was carried out using peripheral blood. This TCR was sampled from a woman aged 80 or over with active or convalescent COVID-19. The V gene is TRBV27, the J gene TRBJ2-1; unclear D gene. This CDR3 reads CASSPPLTLAYNEQFF. As DNA, the CDR3 is TGTGCCAGCAGTCCGCCCTTGACTCTAGCCTACAATGAGCAGTTCTTC.